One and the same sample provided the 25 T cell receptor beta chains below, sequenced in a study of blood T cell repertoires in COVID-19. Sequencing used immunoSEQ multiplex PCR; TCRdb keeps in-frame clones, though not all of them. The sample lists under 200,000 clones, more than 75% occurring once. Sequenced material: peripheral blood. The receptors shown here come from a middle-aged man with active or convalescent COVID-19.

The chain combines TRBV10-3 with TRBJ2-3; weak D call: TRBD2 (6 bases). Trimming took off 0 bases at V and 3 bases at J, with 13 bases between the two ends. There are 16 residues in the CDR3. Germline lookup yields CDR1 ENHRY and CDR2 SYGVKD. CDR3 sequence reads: CAISESGEDTTDTQYF. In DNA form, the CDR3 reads TGTGCCATCAGTGAGTCGGGGGAGGACACAACAGATACGCAGTATTTT.

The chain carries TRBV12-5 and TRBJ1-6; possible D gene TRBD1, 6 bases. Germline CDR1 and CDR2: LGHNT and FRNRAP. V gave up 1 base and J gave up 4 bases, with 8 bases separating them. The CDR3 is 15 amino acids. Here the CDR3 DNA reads TGTGCTAGTGGTTTGGGGACAGTTTATAATTCACCCCTCCACTTT. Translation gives CASGLGTVYNSPLHF.

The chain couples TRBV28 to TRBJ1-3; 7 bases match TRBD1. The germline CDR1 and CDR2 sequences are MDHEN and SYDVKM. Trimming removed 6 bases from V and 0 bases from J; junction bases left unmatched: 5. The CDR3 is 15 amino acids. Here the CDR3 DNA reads TGTGCCAGCAGGACAGGGCCGATCTCTGGAAACACCATATATTTT. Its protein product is CASRTGPISGNTIYF.

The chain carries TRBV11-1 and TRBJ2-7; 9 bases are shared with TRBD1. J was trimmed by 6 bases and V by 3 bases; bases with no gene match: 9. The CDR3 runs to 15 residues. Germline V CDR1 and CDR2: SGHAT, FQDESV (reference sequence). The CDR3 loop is CASSFLRDRVVEQYF. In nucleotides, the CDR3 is TGTGCCAGCAGCTTCCTCCGGGACAGGGTGGTCGAGCAGTACTTC.

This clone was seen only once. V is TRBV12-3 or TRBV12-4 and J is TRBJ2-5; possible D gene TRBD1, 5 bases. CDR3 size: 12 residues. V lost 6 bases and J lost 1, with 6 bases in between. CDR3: CASSDSQETQYF. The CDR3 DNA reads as TGTGCCAGCAGCGACAGCCAAGAGACCCAGTACTTC.

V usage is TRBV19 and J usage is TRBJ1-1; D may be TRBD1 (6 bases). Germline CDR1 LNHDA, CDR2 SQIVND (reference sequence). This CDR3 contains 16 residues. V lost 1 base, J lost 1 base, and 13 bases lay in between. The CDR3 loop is CASSIAGGLENTEAFF. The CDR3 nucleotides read TGTGCCAGTAGTATAGCGGGGGGCTTGGAGAACACTGAAGCTTTCTTT.

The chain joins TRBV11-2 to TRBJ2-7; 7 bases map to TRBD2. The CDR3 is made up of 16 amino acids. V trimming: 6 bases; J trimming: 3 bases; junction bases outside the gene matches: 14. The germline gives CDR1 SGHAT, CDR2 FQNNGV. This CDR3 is CASRSLGGSGGYEQYF. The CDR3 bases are TGTGCCAGCAGAAGTCTAGGCGGGTCGGGAGGCTACGAGCAGTACTTC.

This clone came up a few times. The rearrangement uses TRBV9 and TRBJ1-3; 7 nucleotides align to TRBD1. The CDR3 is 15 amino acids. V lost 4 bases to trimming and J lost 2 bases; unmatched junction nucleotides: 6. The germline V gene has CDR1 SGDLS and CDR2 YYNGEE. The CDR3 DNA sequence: TGTGCCAGCAGCAAAACGACAGGGACTGGAAACACCATATATTTT. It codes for CASSKTTGTGNTIYF.

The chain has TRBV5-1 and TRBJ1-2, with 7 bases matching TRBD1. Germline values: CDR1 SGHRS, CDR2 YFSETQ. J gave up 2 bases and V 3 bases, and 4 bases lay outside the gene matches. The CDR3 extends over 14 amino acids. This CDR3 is CASSSQGTNYGYTF. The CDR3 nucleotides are TGCGCCAGCAGCTCACAGGGGACCAACTATGGCTACACCTTC.

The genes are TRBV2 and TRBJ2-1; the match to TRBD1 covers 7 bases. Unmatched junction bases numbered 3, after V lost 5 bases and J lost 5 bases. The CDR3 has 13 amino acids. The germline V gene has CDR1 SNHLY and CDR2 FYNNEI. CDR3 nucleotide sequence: TGTGCCAGCAGTTACACAGGGGACAATGAGCAGTTCTTC. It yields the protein CASSYTGDNEQFF.

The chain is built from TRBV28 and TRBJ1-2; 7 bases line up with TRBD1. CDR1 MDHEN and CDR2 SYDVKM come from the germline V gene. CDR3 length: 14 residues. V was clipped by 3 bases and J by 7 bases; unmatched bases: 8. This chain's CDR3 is CASSLRGRLSGYTF. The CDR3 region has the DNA TGTGCCAGCAGTTTGAGGGGGCGCTTAAGTGGCTACACCTTC.

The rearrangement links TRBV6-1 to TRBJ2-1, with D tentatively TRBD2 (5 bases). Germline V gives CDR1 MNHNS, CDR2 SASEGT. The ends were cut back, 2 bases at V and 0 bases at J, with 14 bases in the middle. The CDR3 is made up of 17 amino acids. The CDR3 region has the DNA TGTGCCAGCAGTGAATCTGAGGGAAGGTCCTCCTACAATGAGCAGTTCTTC. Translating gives CASSESEGRSSYNEQFF.

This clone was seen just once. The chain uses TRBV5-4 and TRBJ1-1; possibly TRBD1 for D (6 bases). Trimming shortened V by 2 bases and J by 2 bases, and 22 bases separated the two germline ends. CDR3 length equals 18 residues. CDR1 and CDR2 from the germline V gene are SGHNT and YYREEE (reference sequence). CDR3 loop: CASSLSRGSETINTEAFF. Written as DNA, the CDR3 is TGTGCCAGCAGCTTAAGCAGGGGCTCAGAAACTATTAACACTGAAGCTTTCTTT.

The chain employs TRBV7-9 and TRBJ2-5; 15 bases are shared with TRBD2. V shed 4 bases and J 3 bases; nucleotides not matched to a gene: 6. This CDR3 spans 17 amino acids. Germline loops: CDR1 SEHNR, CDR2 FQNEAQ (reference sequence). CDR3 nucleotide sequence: TGTGCCAGCAGCTGGGGACTAGCGGGGGGCCCAAAAGAGACCCAGTACTTC. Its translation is CASSWGLAGGPKETQYF.

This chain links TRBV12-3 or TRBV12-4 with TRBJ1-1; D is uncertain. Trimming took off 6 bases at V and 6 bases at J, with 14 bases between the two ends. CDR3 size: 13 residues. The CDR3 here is CASRVAGRAEAFF. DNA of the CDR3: TGTGCCAGCAGAGTGGCGGGTCGCGCTGAAGCTTTCTTT.

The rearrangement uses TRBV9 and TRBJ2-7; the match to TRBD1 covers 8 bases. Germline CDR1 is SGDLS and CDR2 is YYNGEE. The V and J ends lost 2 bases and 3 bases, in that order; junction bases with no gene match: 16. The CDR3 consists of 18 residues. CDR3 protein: CASSVWVGSGTGIYEQYF. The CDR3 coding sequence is TGTGCCAGCAGCGTTTGGGTCGGATCAGGGACAGGTATCTACGAGCAGTACTTC.

CDR3 sequence (DNA): TGTGCCAGCAGCGTAGTTGTAAGGGAGAATGAGCAGTTCTTC. Residues: CASSVVVRENEQFF. The chain recombines TRBV9 with TRBJ2-1; D perhaps matches TRBD2 (5 bases). Deletions cut 0 bases from V and 7 bases from J, with 11 bases between. The length of the CDR3 is 14 residues. CDR1 is SGDLS, CDR2 YYNGEE, per germline. The whole variable domain, filled in from reference TRBV9 and TRBJ2-1, reads DSGVTQTPKHLITATGQRVTLRCSPRSGDLSVYWYQQSLDQGLQFLIQYYNGEERAKGNILERFSAQQFPDLHSELNLSSLELGDSALYFCASSVVVRENEQFFGPGTRLTVL.

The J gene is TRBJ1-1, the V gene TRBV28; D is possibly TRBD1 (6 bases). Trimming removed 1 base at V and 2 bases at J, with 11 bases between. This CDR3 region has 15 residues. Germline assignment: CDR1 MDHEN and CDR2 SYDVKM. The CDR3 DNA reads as TGTGCCAGCAGTTTATCCAGGGGAGACAACACTGAAGCTTTCTTT. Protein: CASSLSRGDNTEAFF.

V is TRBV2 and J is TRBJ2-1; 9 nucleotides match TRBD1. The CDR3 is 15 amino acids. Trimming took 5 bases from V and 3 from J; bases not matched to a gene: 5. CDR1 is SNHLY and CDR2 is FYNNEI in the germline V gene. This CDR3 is CASSYDRGDYNEQFF. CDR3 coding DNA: TGTGCCAGCAGTTATGACAGGGGGGACTACAATGAGCAGTTCTTC.

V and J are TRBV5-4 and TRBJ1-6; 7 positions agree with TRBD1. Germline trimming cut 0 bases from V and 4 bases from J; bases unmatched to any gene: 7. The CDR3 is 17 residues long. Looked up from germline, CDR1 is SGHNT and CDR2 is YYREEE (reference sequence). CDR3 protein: CASSLGQGVSYNSPLHF. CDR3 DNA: TGTGCCAGCAGCTTGGGGCAGGGGGTATCTTATAATTCACCCCTCCACTTT.

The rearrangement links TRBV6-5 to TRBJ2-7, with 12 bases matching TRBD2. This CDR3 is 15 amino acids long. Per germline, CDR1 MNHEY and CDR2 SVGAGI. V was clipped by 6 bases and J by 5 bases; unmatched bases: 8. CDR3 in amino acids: CASSLAGGPGHEQYF. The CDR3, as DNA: TGTGCCAGCAGCCTAGCGGGAGGGCCGGGCCACGAGCAGTACTTC.

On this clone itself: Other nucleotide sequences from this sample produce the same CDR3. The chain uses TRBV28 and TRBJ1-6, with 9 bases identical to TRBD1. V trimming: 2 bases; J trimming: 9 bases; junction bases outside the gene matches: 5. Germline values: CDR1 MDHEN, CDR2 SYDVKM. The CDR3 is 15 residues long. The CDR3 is CASSLGQGYRSPLHF. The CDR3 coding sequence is TGTGCCAGCAGTTTAGGACAGGGGTATCGTTCACCCCTCCACTTT.

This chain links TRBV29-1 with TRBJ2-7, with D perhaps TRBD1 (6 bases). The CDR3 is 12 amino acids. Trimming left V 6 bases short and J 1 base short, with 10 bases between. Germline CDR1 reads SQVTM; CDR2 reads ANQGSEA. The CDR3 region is CSVGQLSYEQYF. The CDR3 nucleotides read TGCAGCGTAGGACAGTTATCCTACGAGCAGTACTTC.

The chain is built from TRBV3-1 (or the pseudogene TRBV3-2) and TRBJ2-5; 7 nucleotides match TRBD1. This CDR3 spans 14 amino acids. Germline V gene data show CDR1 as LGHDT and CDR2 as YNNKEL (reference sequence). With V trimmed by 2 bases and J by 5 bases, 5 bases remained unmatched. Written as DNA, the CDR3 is TGTGCCAGCAGCCAAAGGACAGGACATGAGACCCAGTACTTC. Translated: CASSQRTGHETQYF.

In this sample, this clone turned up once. For the CDR3, the DNA is TGTGCCAGCAGTTACTCGGGGACAGACCACAATGAGCAGTTCTTC. Amino acids: CASSYSGTDHNEQFF. The chain is built from TRBV6-6 and TRBJ2-1; 7 bases align to TRBD1. CDR3 size: 15 residues. Germline V lookup: CDR1 MNHNY, CDR2 SVGAGI (reference sequence). Trimming at V came to 0 bases and at J to 5 bases, leaving 4 bases not matched to a gene.